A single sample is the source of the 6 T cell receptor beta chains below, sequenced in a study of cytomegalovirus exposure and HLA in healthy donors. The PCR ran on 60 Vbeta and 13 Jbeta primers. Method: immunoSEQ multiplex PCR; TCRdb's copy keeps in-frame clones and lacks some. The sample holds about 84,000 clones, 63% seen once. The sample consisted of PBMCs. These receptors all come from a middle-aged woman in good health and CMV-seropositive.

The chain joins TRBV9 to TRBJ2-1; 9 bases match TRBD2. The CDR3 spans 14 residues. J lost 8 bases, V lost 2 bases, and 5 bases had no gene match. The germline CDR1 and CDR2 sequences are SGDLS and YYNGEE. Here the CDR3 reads CASSVERTSDEQFF. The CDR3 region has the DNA TGTGCCAGCAGCGTTGAGAGGACTAGCGATGAGCAGTTCTTC.

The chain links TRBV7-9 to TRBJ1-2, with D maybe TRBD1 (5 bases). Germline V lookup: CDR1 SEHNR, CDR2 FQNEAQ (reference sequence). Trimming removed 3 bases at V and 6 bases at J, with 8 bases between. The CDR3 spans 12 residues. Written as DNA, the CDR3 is TGTGCCAGCAGCTTTACGGACAATGGCTACACCTTC. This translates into CASSFTDNGYTF.

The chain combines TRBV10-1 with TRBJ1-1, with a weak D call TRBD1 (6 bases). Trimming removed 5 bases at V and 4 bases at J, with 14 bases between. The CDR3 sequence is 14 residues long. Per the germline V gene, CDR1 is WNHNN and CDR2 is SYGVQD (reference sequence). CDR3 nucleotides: TGCGCCAGCAGTTCTACTACAGGGTCCACTGAAGCTTTCTTT. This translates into CASSSTTGSTEAFF.

The CDR3 bases are TGCGCCAGCAGCTATTACAAAGAAAGTTACGAGCAGTACTTC. It encodes CASSYYKESYEQYF. The chain has TRBV5-1 and TRBJ2-7; no reliable D call. The CDR3 runs 14 residues. V was cut by 3 bases and J by 4 bases, with 14 bases left in between. Germline V gene lookup returns CDR1 SGHRS and CDR2 YFSETQ.

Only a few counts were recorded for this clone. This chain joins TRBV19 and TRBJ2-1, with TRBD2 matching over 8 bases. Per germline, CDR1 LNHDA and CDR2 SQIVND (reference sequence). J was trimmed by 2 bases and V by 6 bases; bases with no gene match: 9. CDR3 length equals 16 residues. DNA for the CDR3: TGTGCCAGTAGACCCCCCGGGAGGGCCACCTACAATGAGCAGTTCTTC. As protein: CASRPPGRATYNEQFF.

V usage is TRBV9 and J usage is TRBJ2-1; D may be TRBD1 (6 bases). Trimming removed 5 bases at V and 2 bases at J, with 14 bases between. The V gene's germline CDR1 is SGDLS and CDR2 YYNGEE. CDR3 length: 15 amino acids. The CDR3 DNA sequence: TGTGCCAGCAGTAGTGATAGGGGGACCTACAATGAGCAGTTCTTC. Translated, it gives CASSSDRGTYNEQFF. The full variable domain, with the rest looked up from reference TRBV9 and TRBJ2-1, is DSGVTQTPKHLITATGQRVTLRCSPRSGDLSVYWYQQSLDQGLQFLIQYYNGEERAKGNILERFSAQQFPDLHSELNLSSLELGDSALYFCASSSDRGTYNEQFFGPGTRLTVL.